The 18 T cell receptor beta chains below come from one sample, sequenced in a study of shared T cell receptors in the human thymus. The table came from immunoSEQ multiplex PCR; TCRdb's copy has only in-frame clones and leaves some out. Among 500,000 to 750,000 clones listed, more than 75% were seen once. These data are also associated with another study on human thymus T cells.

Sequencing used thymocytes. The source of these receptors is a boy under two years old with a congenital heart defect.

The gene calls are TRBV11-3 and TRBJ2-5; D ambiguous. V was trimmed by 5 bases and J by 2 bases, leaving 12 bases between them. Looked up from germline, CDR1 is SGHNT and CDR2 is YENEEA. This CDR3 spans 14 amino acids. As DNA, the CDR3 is TGTGCCAGCAGCCATTTCGCAGTACAAGAGACCCAGTACTTC. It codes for CASSHFAVQETQYF.

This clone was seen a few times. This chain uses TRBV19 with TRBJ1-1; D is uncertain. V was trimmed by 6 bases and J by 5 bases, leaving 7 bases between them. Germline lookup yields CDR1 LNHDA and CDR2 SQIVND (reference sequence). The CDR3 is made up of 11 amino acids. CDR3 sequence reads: CASRTGTEAFF. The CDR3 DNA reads TGTGCCAGTAGAACTGGTACTGAAGCTTTCTTT.

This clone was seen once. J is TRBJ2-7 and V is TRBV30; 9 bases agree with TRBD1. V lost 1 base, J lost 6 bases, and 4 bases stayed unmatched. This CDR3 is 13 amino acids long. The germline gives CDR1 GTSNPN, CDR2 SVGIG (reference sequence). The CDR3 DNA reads TGTGCCTGGAGTGAAGGGACAGGGAGCGAGCAGTACTTC. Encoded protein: CAWSEGTGSEQYF. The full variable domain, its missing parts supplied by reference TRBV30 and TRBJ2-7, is SQTIHQWPATLVQPVGSPLSLECTVEGTSNPNLYWYRQAAGRGLQLLFYSVGIGQISSEVPQNLSASRPQDRQFILSSKKLLLSDSGFYLCAWSEGTGSEQYFGPGTRLTVT.

This CDR3 is CASSVGLAAGEQYF. The CDR3 coding sequence is TGTGCCAGCAGCGTAGGGCTAGCGGCAGGTGAGCAGTACTTC. The genes are TRBV9 and TRBJ2-7, with 7 bases that match TRBD2. The CDR3 runs 14 residues. Germline V gives CDR1 SGDLS, CDR2 YYNGEE. V trimming: 0 bases; J trimming: 7 bases; junction bases outside the gene matches: 7.

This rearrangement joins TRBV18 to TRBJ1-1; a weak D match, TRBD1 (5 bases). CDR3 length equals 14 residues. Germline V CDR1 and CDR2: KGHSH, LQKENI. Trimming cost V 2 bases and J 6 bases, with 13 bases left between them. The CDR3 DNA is TGTGCCAGCTCACCAACCGGGGGGAAAGCTGAAGCTTTCTTT. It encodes CASSPTGGKAEAFF.

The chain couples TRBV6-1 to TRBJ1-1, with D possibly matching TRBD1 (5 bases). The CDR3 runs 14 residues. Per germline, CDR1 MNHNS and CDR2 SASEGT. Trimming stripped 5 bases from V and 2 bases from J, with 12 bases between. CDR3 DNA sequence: TGTGCCAGCAGTTCGACAGCGAGAAACACTGAAGCTTTCTTT. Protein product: CASSSTARNTEAFF.

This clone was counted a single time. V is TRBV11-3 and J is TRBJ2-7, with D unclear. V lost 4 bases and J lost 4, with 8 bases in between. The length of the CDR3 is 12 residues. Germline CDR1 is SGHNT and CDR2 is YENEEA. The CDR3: CASSSYRYEQYF. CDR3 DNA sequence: TGTGCCAGCAGCTCGTACAGATACGAGCAGTACTTC.

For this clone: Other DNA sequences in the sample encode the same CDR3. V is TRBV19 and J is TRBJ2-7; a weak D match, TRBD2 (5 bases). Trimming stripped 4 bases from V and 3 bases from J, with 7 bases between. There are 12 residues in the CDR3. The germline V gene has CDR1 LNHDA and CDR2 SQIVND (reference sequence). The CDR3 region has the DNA TGTGCCAGTAGTAGCCGGGGCTACGAGCAGTACTTC. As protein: CASSSRGYEQYF.

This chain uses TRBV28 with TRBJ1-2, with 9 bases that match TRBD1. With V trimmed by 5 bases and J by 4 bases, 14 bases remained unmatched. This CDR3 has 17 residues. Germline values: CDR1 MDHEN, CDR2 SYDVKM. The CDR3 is CASSPPGTGQGGYGYTF. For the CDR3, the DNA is TGTGCCAGCAGTCCCCCCGGGACAGGGCAAGGTGGCTATGGCTACACCTTC.

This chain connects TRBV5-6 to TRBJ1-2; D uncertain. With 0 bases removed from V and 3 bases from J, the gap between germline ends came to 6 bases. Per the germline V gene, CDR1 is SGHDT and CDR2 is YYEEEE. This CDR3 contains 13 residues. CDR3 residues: CASSLGADYGYTF. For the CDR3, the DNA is TGTGCCAGCAGCTTGGGGGCTGACTATGGCTACACCTTC.

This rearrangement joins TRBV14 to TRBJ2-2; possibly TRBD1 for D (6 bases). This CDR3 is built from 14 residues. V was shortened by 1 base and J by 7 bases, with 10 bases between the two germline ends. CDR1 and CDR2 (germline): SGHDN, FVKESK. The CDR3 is CASSQVQGDGELFF. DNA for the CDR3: TGTGCCAGCAGCCAAGTACAGGGAGACGGGGAGCTGTTTTTT.

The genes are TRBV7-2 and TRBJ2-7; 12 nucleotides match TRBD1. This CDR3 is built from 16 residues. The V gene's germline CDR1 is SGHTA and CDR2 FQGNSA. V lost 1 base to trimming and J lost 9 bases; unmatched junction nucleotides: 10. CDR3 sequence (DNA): TGTGCCAGCAGCTTAGGCGTAGGGACAGGGGGCTCGACGCAGTACTTC. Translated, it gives CASSLGVGTGGSTQYF.

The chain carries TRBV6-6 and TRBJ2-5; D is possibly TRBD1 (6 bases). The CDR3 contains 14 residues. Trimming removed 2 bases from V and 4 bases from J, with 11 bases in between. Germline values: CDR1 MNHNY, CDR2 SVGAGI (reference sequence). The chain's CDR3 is CASSYGTGLETQYF. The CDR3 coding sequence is TGTGCCAGCAGTTACGGTACAGGGCTAGAGACCCAGTACTTC.

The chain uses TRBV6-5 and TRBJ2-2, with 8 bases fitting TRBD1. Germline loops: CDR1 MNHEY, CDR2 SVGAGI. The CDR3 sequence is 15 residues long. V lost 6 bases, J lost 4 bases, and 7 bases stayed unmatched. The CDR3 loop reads CASRTGTGATGELFF. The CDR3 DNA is TGTGCCAGCAGGACCGGGACAGGCGCCACCGGGGAGCTGTTTTTT.

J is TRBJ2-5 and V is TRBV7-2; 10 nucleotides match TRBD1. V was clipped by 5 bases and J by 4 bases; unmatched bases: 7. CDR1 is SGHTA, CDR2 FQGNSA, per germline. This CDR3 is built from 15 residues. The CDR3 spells CASSPTGGQRETQYF. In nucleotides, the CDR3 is TGTGCCAGCAGCCCGACAGGGGGCCAGCGAGAGACCCAGTACTTC.

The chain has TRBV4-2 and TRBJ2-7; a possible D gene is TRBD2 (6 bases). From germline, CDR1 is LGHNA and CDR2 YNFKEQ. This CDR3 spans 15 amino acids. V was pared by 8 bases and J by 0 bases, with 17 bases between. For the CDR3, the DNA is TGTGCCAGCGGGGAGGCGGAGCGCTCCTCCTACGAGCAGTACTTC. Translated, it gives CASGEAERSSYEQYF.

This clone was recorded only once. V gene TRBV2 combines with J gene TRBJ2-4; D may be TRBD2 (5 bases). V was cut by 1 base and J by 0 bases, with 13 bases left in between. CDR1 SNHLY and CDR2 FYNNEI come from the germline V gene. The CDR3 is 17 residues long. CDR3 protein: CASSEGTRVLAKNIQYF. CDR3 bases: TGTGCCAGCAGTGAAGGGACTCGGGTACTAGCCAAAAACATTCAGTACTTC.

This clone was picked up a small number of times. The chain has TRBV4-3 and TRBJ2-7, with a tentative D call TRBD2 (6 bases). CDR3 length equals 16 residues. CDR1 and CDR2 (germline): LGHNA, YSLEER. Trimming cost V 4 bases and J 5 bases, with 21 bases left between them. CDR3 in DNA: TGCGCCAGCAGCCGCATCTACCGGGACCCGGGGGACGAGCAGTACTTC. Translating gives CASSRIYRDPGDEQYF.